One sample yielded the 8 T cell receptor beta chains listed below, sequenced in a study of response to subunit inactivated influenza vaccine. TCRdb reprocessed the RT-PCR reads via MiXCR and lists one record per CDR3 protein. The data hold roughly 170,000 distinct CDR3 sequences, with roughly 8.7% observed a single time. This specimen was non-naive T cells sorted from PBMCs, taken on the day of vaccination. The receptors come from a man aged 45-65 years who received an inactivated influenza vaccine.

This clonotype has a count of ten or more. The chain is built from TRBV28 and TRBJ2-3; D unclear. There are 15 residues in the CDR3. Germline V lookup: CDR1 MDHEN, CDR2 SYDVKM. Trimming shortened V by 2 bases and J by 4 bases, and 13 bases separated the two germline ends. This chain's CDR3 is CASSLLPGYPDTQYF. The DNA of the CDR3 is TGTGCCAGCAGTTTACTGCCAGGATATCCAGATACGCAGTATTTT.

This clonotype was detected a few times. The chain couples TRBV30 to TRBJ1-1, with D perhaps TRBD1 (6 bases). This CDR3 contains 13 residues. Germline V gives CDR1 GTSNPN, CDR2 SVGIG (reference sequence). Trimming pared 6 bases from V and 5 bases from J, leaving 16 bases between. DNA of the CDR3: TGTGCCTGTAAGGGGAAAGGGGGTACTGAAGCTTTCTTT. Its translation: CACKGKGGTEAFF.

This clonotype has only a few counts. The rearrangement uses TRBV12-3 or TRBV12-4 and TRBJ2-7, with D perhaps assigned TRBD1 or TRBD2 (5 bases each). Trimming took 6 bases from V and 3 from J, leaving 12 bases between them. The length of the CDR3 is 13 residues. The CDR3 DNA reads TGTGCCAGCAGCGGGACCTTATACTACGAGCAGTACTTC. Translating gives CASSGTLYYEQYF.

At least ten counts were recorded for this clonotype. DNA for the CDR3: TGTGCCATCAGTGAGTCGACTACGATATGGGGCGAGCAGTACTTC. The encoded protein is CAISESTTIWGEQYF. The genes are TRBV10-3 and TRBJ2-7; the D gene is possibly TRBD2 (5 bases). The CDR3 runs to 15 residues. The germline gives CDR1 ENHRY, CDR2 SYGVKD. Trimming took off 0 bases at V and 6 bases at J, with 15 bases between the two ends.

The rearrangement links TRBV20-1 to TRBJ2-1, with D unclear. This CDR3 contains 15 residues. V lost 5 bases, J lost 0 bases, and 14 bases lay in between. Germline CDR1 reads DFQATT; CDR2 reads SNEGSKA (reference sequence). This CDR3 reads CSAEIQKSSYNEQFF. In nucleotides, the CDR3 is TGCAGTGCTGAGATACAGAAAAGCTCCTACAATGAGCAGTTCTTC.

This clonotype was seen a handful of times. The chain couples TRBV7-2 to TRBJ1-5, with 7 nucleotides matching TRBD1. The CDR3 contains 16 residues. From germline, CDR1 is SGHTA and CDR2 FQGNSA. V dropped 4 bases and J dropped 0; count of bases not matched to a gene: 6. This chain's CDR3 is CASSSGQVLSNQPQHF. The CDR3, as DNA: TGTGCCAGCAGCTCCGGACAGGTACTTAGCAATCAGCCCCAGCATTTT.

This chain uses TRBV20-1 with TRBJ1-5, with 7 bases fitting TRBD1. CDR3 length: 14 amino acids. V trimming: 3 bases; J trimming: 4 bases; junction bases outside the gene matches: 6. Germline lookup yields CDR1 DFQATT and CDR2 SNEGSKA (reference sequence). DNA of the CDR3: TGCAGTGCTAGTCTACAGGGGCTTAATCAGCCCCAGCATTTT. Translating gives CSASLQGLNQPQHF.

This clonotype was seen a handful of times. The V call is TRBV27, the J call TRBJ2-7; D not resolved. Deletions cut 6 bases from V and 0 bases from J, with 18 bases between. Germline values: CDR1 MNHEY, CDR2 SMNVEV (reference sequence). This CDR3 contains 16 residues. The chain's CDR3 is CASSRASLGSSYEQYF. CDR3 bases: TGTGCCAGCAGCCGGGCCTCTCTAGGGTCCTCCTACGAGCAGTACTTC.